The clone carrying this T cell receptor beta chain was seen a few times. This record belongs to a study of blood T cells in healthy people across ages. Roughly 10 milliliters of peripheral blood were drawn from each donor. CDR1 is MGHRA and CDR2 is YSYEKL in the germline V gene. The length of the CDR3 is 15 residues. Trimming shortened V by 1 base and J by 0 bases, and 9 bases separated the two germline ends. A second roughly 7 to 12 cycle PCR used barcoded and J-beta primers. TCRdb called the 5' RACE reads again in MiXCR, with one record for every CDR3 protein. The table records 1.5 million to 2 million distinct CDR3 sequences, 35% to 50% of them present only once.

The receptor comes from a human donor in good health. The sequenced sample was blood. The rearrangement joins TRBV4-1 to TRBJ1-2, with D possibly TRBD1 on 5 matching bases. The CDR3 nucleotides are TGCGCCAGCAGCCAAGTTCCAGGGACTAACTATGGCTACACCTTC. The encoded protein is CASSQVPGTNYGYTF.